Following are 5 T cell receptor beta chains from one sample sequenced in a study of blood T cell repertoires in COVID-19. This table comes from immunoSEQ multiplex PCR, and its TCRdb copy is limited to in-frame clones, with some not included. In the table there are approximately 100,000 clones, approximately 88% of which are singletons. The sample comprised peripheral blood. Every receptor here comes from a human donor in a cohort sampled during active COVID-19.

This clone occurred once. The V and J genes are TRBV4-1 and TRBJ1-3; the match to TRBD1 covers 8 bases. The CDR3 has 16 amino acids. V was pared by 2 bases and J by 7 bases, with 10 bases of the junction left unmatched. The germline V gene encodes CDR1 MGHRA and CDR2 YSYEKL. CDR3 sequence (DNA): TGCGCCAGCAGCCAATTCGGACAGGGCCTAAGGAACACCATATATTTT. It specifies CASSQFGQGLRNTIYF.

V usage is TRBV28 and J usage is TRBJ2-7, with TRBD1 as a possible D gene (5 bases). The CDR3 runs to 14 residues. Trimming took 6 bases from V and 6 from J, leaving 18 bases between them. Germline CDR1 is MDHEN and CDR2 is SYDVKM. CDR3 DNA sequence: TGTGCCAGCAGGCCGCAGGGTTTTGCGTCCGAGCAGTACTTC. It codes for CASRPQGFASEQYF.

V and J are TRBV2 and TRBJ1-5, with a tentative D call TRBD1 (6 bases). The CDR3 is 14 residues long. Germline V gene sequence: CDR1 SNHLY, CDR2 FYNNEI. Deletions cut 3 bases from V and 4 bases from J, with 10 bases between. The CDR3 DNA sequence: TGTGCCAGCAGTGATCAGGGGTCGAATCAGCCCCAGCATTTT. Amino acids: CASSDQGSNQPQHF.

The chain joins TRBV19 to TRBJ2-2; 8 bases agree with TRBD2. The CDR3 consists of 13 residues. J gave up 6 bases and V 7 bases, and 4 bases lay outside the gene matches. CDR1 is LNHDA and CDR2 is SQIVND in the germline V gene (reference sequence). As DNA, the CDR3 is TGTGCCAGTAATGCGGGAGGTTCCGGGGAGCTGTTTTTT. The encoded protein is CASNAGGSGELFF.

The gene calls are TRBV18 and TRBJ2-2; 11 nucleotides align to TRBD2. V lost 2 bases to trimming and J lost 1 base; unmatched junction nucleotides: 0. Germline V CDR1 and CDR2: KGHSH, LQKENI. The CDR3 loop spans 16 amino acids. For the CDR3, the DNA is TGTGCCAGCTCACCAGGGACTAGCGGGAACACCGGGGAGCTGTTTTTT. It codes for CASSPGTSGNTGELFF.